This entry describes one T cell receptor (beta chain). Residents of 20 to 25 US areas, aged roughly 18 to 89 years, made up the participants. Cohort allocation depended upon clinical history that participants reported. In the authors' workflow: How many nucleated cells were present was estimated from reference gene primer amplification. The method was immunoSEQ multiplex PCR; TCRdb's version includes in-frame clones alone and lacks a portion of them. The V and J calls and clone size come from that table; D and trimming were worked out from the DNA. The table lists fewer than 350,000 clones, nearly 90% of them singletons. This entry belongs to a study of blood T cell repertoires in COVID-19. Study summary: The cDNA or gDNA used as material had been derived from T cells, B-cell-depleted T cells, or PBMCs.

The receptor's source is a woman aged 18-35 years with acute COVID-19. Sequencing was done on a sample of PBMCs or T cells enriched from blood (not recorded which).

The CDR3 DNA is TGTGCCAGCAGCCACACCGGGACAGGGGACTACGAGCAGTACTTC. It is translated as CASSHTGTGDYEQYF. This sequence joins TRBV13 and TRBJ2-7, with TRBD1 matching over 10 bases. The CDR3 loop spans 15 amino acids. The germline V gene encodes CDR1 PRHDT and CDR2 FYEKMQ (reference sequence). V trimming: 5 bases; J trimming: 3 bases; junction bases outside the gene matches: 7.